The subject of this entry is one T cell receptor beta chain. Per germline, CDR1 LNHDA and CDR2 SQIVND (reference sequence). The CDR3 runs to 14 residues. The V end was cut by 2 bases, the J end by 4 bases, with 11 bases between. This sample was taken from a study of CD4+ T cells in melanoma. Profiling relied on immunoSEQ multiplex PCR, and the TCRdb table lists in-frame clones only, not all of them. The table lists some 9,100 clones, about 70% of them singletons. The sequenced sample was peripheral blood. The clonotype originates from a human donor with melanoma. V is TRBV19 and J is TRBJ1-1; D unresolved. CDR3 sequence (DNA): TGTGCCAGTAGTATAACAGTTCCGGGCACTGAAGCTTTCTTT. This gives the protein CASSITVPGTEAFF. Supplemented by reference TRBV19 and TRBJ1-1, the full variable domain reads DGGITQSPKYLFRKEGQNVTLSCEQNLNHDAMYWYRQDPGQGLRLIYYSQIVNDFQKGDIAEGYSVSREKKESFPLTVTSAQKNPTAFYLCASSITVPGTEAFFGQGTRLTVV.